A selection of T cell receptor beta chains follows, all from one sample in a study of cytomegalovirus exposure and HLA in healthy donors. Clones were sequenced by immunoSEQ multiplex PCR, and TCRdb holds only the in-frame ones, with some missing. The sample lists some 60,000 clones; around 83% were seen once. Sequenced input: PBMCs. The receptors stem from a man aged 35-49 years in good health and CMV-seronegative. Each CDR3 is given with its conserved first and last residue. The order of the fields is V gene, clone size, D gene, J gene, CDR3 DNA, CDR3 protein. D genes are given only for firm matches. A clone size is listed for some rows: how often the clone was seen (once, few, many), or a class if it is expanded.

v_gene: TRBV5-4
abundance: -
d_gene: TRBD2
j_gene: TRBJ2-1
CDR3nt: TGTGCCAGCGGCACTAGCGGGGTGTGGCGGGAGCAGTTCTTC
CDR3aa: CASGTSGVWREQFF

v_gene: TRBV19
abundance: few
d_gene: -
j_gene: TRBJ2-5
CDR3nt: TGTGCCAGTAGTATAGAACTAGGATATCAAGAGACCCAGTACTTC
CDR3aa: CASSIELGYQETQYF

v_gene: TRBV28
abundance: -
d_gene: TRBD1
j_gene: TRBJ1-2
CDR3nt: TGTGCCAGCTCCCTCCGGGGGGGACAGGGATATGGCTACACCTTC
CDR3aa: CASSLRGGQGYGYTF

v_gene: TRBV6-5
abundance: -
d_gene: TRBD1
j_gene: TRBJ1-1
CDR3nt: TGTGCCAGCAGCTTACAGGGGGCGCGGGACACTGAAGCTTTCTTT
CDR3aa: CASSLQGARDTEAFF

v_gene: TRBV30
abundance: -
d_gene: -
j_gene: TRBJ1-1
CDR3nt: TGTGCCTGGAGTTTCGGGTCGACAGGGAACACTGAAGCTTTCTTT
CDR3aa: CAWSFGSTGNTEAFF

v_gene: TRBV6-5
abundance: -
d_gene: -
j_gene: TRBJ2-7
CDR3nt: TGTGCCAGCAGACCCAGCGGGTTAACCTACGAGCAGTACTTC
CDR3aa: CASRPSGLTYEQYF

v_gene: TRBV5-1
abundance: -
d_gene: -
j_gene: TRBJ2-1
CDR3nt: TGCGCCAGCAGCTCTGGTTACGGGGGGCTCGGGTTGGGTGAGCAGTTCTTC
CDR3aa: CASSSGYGGLGLGEQFF

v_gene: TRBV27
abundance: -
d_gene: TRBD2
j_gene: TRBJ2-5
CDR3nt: TGTGCCAGCAACTTTGGGGGGGGGACTCAAGAGACCCAGTACTTC
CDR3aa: CASNFGGGTQETQYF

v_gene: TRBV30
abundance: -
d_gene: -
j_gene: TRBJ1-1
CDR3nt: TGTGCCTGGAGTCCGATTGGGACACGGACAGTTGAAGCTTTCTTT
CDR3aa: CAWSPIGTRTVEAFF

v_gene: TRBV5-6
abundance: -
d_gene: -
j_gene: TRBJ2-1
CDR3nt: TGTGCCAGCAGCTTGGGTGCGGGGAATGAGCAGTTCTTC
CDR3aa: CASSLGAGNEQFF

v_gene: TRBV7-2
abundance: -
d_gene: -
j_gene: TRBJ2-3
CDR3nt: TGTGCCAGCAGCCCAATTCTAGGGGGCACAGATACGCAGTATTTT
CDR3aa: CASSPILGGTDTQYF

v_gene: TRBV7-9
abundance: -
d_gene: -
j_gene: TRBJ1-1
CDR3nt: TGTGCCAGCAGCCCCTGGGGGGGGCTGGGGACTGAAGCTTTCTTT
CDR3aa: CASSPWGGLGTEAFF

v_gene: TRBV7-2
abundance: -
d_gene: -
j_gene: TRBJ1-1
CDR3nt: TGTGCCAGCAGCCGGACAGATTTCATGAACACTGAAGCTTTCTTT
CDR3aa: CASSRTDFMNTEAFF

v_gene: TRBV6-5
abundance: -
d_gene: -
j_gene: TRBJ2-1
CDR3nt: TGTGCCAGCAGTCGCACAGGGTTCGGTGAGCAGTTCTTC
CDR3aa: CASSRTGFGEQFF

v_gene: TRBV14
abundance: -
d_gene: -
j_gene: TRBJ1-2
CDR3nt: TGTGCCAGCAGCCAATACGACGGGACAAACTACATCTATGGCTACACCTTC
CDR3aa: CASSQYDGTNYIYGYTF

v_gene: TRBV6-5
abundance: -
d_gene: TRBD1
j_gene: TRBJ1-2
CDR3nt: TGTGCCAGCAGTTACTCGGACAGGGGCTTCTATGGCTACACCTTC
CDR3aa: CASSYSDRGFYGYTF

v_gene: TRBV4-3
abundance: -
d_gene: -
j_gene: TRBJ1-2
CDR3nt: TGCGCCAGCAGCGATATACTTGCGTCAGGCTACACCTTC
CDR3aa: CASSDILASGYTF

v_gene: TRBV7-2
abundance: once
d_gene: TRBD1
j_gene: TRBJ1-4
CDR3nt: TGTGCCAGCAGCCCCCTCGGGACAGGTGAAAAACTGTTTTTT
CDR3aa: CASSPLGTGEKLFF

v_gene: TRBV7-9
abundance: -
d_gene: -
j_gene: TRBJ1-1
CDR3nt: TGTGCCAGCAGCTTCCCGGGGGGTGAAGCTTTCTTT
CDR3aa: CASSFPGGEAFF

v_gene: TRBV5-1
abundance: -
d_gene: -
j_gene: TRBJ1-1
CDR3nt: TGCGCCAGCAGCCGGGGGGTCAGACAGAACACTGAAGCTTTCTTT
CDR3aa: CASSRGVRQNTEAFF

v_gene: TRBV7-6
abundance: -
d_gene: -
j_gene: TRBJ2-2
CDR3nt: TGTGCCAGCAGCTTTCTGCTCCGCGGGGACGGGGAGCTGTTTTTT
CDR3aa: CASSFLLRGDGELFF

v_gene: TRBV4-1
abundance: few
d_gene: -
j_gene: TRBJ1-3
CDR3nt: TGCGCCAGCAGCCAAATCGGCCTACAGTTACTGAGCTCTGGAAACACCATATATTTT
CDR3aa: CASSQIGLQLLSSGNTIYF

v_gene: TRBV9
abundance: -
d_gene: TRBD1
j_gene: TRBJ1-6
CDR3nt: TGTGCCAGCAGCTTACGACAGGGGGATTCACCCCTCCACTTT
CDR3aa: CASSLRQGDSPLHF

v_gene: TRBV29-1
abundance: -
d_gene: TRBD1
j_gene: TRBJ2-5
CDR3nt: TGCAGCGTTAAGGGACAGATTGCAATTTCTGACCAAGAGACCCAGTACTTC
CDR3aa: CSVKGQIAISDQETQYF

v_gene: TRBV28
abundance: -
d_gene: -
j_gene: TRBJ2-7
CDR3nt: TGTGCCAGCAGTTTCAATTTTCCGGGCGAGCAGTACTTC
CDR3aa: CASSFNFPGEQYF

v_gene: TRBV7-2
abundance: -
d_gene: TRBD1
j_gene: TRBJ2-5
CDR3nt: TGTGCCAGCAGCTTCGGACAGGGTCCGACTTACTTC
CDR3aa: CASSFGQGPTYF

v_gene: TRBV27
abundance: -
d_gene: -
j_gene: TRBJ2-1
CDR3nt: TGTGCCAGCTCGCAGTACAATGAGCAGTTCTTC
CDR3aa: CASSQYNEQFF

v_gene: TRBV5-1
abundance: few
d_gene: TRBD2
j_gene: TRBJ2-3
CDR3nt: TGCGCCAGCAGCTTGGACACCGGACTAGCGGGGTATACGCAGTATTTT
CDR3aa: CASSLDTGLAGYTQYF

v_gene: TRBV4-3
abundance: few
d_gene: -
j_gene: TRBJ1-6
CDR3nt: TGCGCCAGCAGCCAAGATGGACAATATAATTCACCCCTCCACTTT
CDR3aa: CASSQDGQYNSPLHF

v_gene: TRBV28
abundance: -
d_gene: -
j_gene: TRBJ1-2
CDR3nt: TGTGCCAGCAGTTTCGAACCAGGGCCTTTCTATGGCTACACCTTC
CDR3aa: CASSFEPGPFYGYTF

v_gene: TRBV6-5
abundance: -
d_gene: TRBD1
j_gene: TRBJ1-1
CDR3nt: TGTGCCAGCAGTACGTCAGGGGGCGGCACTGAAGCTTTCTTT
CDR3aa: CASSTSGGGTEAFF